Listed below are T cell receptor beta chains from one sample, sequenced in a study of blood T cells in healthy people across ages. Using its own MiXCR run on the 5' RACE reads, TCRdb lists one record per CDR3 protein. The table has hundreds of thousands of distinct CDR3 sequences, approximately 60% seen once; the top ten hold 20% to 30%. The sequencing sample was made of blood. Receptors were obtained from a man aged 40-55 years in good health. Both conserved end residues are part of each CDR3. Each record gives: clone size, D gene, V gene, J gene, CDR3 DNA, CDR3 protein. D genes are given only for firm matches. Clone sizes are given selectively: once, few, many, or a class where the clone is expanded.

-,-,TRBV6-5,TRBJ2-3,TGTGCCAGCAGTTATATACTTAGCACAGATACGCAGTATTTT,CASSYILSTDTQYF
-,-,TRBV14,TRBJ2-5,TGTGCCAGCAGCCCAGCGAACCAAGAGACCCAGTACTTC,CASSPANQETQYF
-,-,TRBV7-2,TRBJ2-5,TGTGCCAGCAGCCCCGACAGGAAAGAGACCCAGTACTTC,CASSPDRKETQYF
once,TRBD1,TRBV20-1,TRBJ1-1,TGCAGTGCTAGGGTAATTCAGGGGGCAACCTGGGACACTGAAGCTTTCTTT,CSARVIQGATWDTEAFF
few,-,TRBV5-6,TRBJ2-4,TGTGCCAGCAGCTTCACAGGGACACTAGCCAAAAACATTCAGTACTTC,CASSFTGTLAKNIQYF
few,-,TRBV7-7,TRBJ2-5,TGTGCCAGCAGCCGGGAACTTCTAGAGACCCAGTACTTC,CASSRELLETQYF
-,-,TRBV27,TRBJ2-7,TGTGCCAGCTCCCGTCGGGCCGAGGCCGGTACCTCCTACGAGCAGTACTTC,CASSRRAEAGTSYEQYF
-,-,TRBV12-3/TRBV12-4,TRBJ1-1,TGTGCCAGCAGTCCCCGGGGGGGAAGGGGTACTGAAGCTTTCTTT,CASSPRGGRGTEAFF
-,TRBD2,TRBV24-1,TRBJ2-5,TGTGCCACCAGTGATTTTATTAGCGGGAGTGGGGAGACCCAGTACTTC,CATSDFISGSGETQYF
-,TRBD2,TRBV27,TRBJ2-7,TGTGCCAGCAGGGCGCTAGCGGATCCTTCCTACGAGCAGTACTTC,CASRALADPSYEQYF
-,-,TRBV2,TRBJ2-1,TGTGCCAGCAGTGAAATAGATGAGCAGTTCTTC,CASSEIDEQFF
few,-,TRBV28,TRBJ2-7,TGTGCCAGCAGTTTTCTGGAAACCTACGAGCAGTACTTC,CASSFLETYEQYF
-,TRBD1,TRBV5-1,TRBJ2-1,TGCGCCAGCAGCTTGGCGGACAGGGGGGGCAATGAGCAGTTCTTC,CASSLADRGGNEQFF
-,-,TRBV9,TRBJ2-1,TGTGCCAGCAGCCCGCGCCTTCGAGGCGATGAGCAGTTCTTC,CASSPRLRGDEQFF
-,TRBD2,TRBV6-6,TRBJ2-1,TGTGCCAGCAGCGACGCAGCGGGAAGAATCTACAATGAGCAGTTCTTC,CASSDAAGRIYNEQFF
-,TRBD1,TRBV9,TRBJ1-1,TGTGCCAGCGGGGACAGATCGAACACTGAAGCTTTCTTT,CASGDRSNTEAFF
-,TRBD2,TRBV6-6,TRBJ2-7,TGTGCCAGCAGTTCCAAAAGCGGGAGGGCCTTCTACGAGCAGTACTTC,CASSSKSGRAFYEQYF
few,-,TRBV7-9,TRBJ2-5,TGTGCCAGCAGCTTCGCACAGTCCCAAGAGACCCAGTACTTC,CASSFAQSQETQYF
-,TRBD2,TRBV20-1,TRBJ2-1,TGCAGTGCACCCGGGACTAGGGCTAATGAGCAGTTCTTC,CSAPGTRANEQFF
once,-,TRBV20-1,TRBJ1-1,TGCAGTGCTAGGGACAGCTTGAACACTGAAGCTTTCTTT,CSARDSLNTEAFF
-,-,TRBV7-9,TRBJ2-5,TGTGCCAGCGGACCCCGATCCAGGGAAGAGACCCAGTACTTC,CASGPRSREETQYF
few,-,TRBV27,TRBJ2-5,TGTGCCAGCACCACAGGGTCCCAAGAGACCCAGTACTTC,CASTTGSQETQYF
-,-,TRBV27,TRBJ2-6,TGTGCCAGCAGTTGGTCCGAGCACTCTGGGGCCAACGTCCTGACTTTC,CASSWSEHSGANVLTF
few,-,TRBV28,TRBJ2-5,TGTGCCAGCAGCCCCGTTGAGGGAGGAGGGGAGACCCAGTACTTC,CASSPVEGGGETQYF
-,-,TRBV27,TRBJ2-3,TGTGCCAGCAGTTTATATATGATGGTGGTCACAGATACGCAGTATTTT,CASSLYMMVVTDTQYF
few,-,TRBV10-3,TRBJ2-1,TGTGCCATCAGTGTCCCGAGCGGTACCTCCTACAATGAGCAGTTCTTC,CAISVPSGTSYNEQFF
-,TRBD1,TRBV6-2/TRBV6-3,TRBJ2-3,TGTGCCAGCAGCCCCCGAGGGACAGGGGGCACAGATACGCAGTATTTT,CASSPRGTGGTDTQYF